The T cell receptor (beta chain) under discussion was sequenced for a study of blood T cell repertoires in COVID-19. The assay was immunoSEQ multiplex PCR, and TCRdb's table has in-frame clones only and misses some. This sample carries 85,000 to 130,000 clones, 84% of them seen once, and the ten largest clones take more than 20%. Looked up from germline, CDR1 is KGHDR and CDR2 is SFDVKD. This CDR3 has 14 amino acids. V lost 7 bases, J lost 8 bases, and 8 bases stayed unmatched. The source of this sequence is a man aged 60 to 69 with acute or convalescent COVID-19. V gene TRBV24-1 combines with J gene TRBJ2-1; 9 bases align to TRBD2. Sequencing was performed on peripheral blood. CDR3 bases: TGTGCCACCAGCCACGACGGGACTAGCTATGAGCAGTTCTTC. Translated: CATSHDGTSYEQFF.